What follows are 14 T cell receptor beta chains derived from one specimen sequenced in a study of cytomegalovirus exposure and HLA in healthy donors. Profiled with immunoSEQ multiplex PCR; TCRdb holds only in-frame clones, not every one. Of around 150,000 clones listed, around 85% are singletons. Material for sequencing was PBMCs. These receptors were taken from a woman aged 25 to 45 in good health and CMV-seronegative.

This clone was seen more than once but under ten times. The rearrangement links TRBV11-2 to TRBJ2-2; 7 bases are a match to TRBD1. Germline trimming cut 9 bases from V and 7 bases from J; bases unmatched to any gene: 14. The CDR3 is 15 residues long. Per the germline V gene, CDR1 is SGHAT and CDR2 is FQNNGV. The CDR3 reads CASTPVTGLFGELFF. CDR3 bases: TGTGCCAGTACCCCCGTGACAGGGCTTTTCGGGGAGCTGTTTTTT.

V and J are TRBV5-1 and TRBJ2-1, with 11 bases matching TRBD2. Germline loops: CDR1 SGHRS, CDR2 YFSETQ. The CDR3 is 16 residues long. J lost 7 bases, V lost 0 bases, and 6 bases had no gene match. The CDR3, as DNA: TGCGCCAGCAGCTTGGTGGTAGCGGGGGGGCCAAATGAGCAGTTCTTC. It yields the protein CASSLVVAGGPNEQFF.

This clone was detected a few times. The V gene is TRBV11-2, the J gene TRBJ1-2; TRBD1 agrees at 10 bases. The CDR3 is made up of 15 amino acids. In germline, CDR1 is SGHAT, CDR2 FQNNGV. Trimming removed 1 base from V and 6 bases from J; junction bases left unmatched: 5. The CDR3 bases are TGTGCCAGCAGCTTAGGGGTGACAGGGGGCCATGGCTACACCTTC. Translation gives CASSLGVTGGHGYTF.

The genes are TRBV29-1 and TRBJ1-2, with D uncertain. The CDR3 is 11 residues long. Looked up from germline, CDR1 is SQVTM and CDR2 is ANQGSEA. V lost 6 bases to trimming and J lost 7 bases, with 12 bases between them. The CDR3 here is CSVLGGLGYTF. In DNA form, the CDR3 reads TGCAGCGTCCTAGGCGGGCTTGGCTACACCTTC.

V and J are TRBV27 and TRBJ1-4; D possibly corresponds to TRBD1 (6 bases). CDR1 is MNHEY, CDR2 SMNVEV, per germline (reference sequence). This CDR3 contains 16 residues. V gave up 2 bases and J gave up 7 bases, with 17 bases separating them. The CDR3 loop is CASSLTARGLREKLFF. The CDR3 DNA follows: TGTGCCAGCAGTTTAACGGCCAGGGGACTTCGTGAAAAACTGTTTTTT.

V usage is TRBV4-1 and J usage is TRBJ2-2, with 8 positions matching TRBD1. Trimming cost V 4 bases and J 0 bases; bases outside gene matches: 16. This CDR3 comprises 20 residues. CDR1 MGHRA and CDR2 YSYEKL come from the germline V gene. CDR3 protein: CASSPAPGQAMYSNTGELFF. CDR3 DNA: TGCGCCAGCAGCCCCGCTCCGGGACAGGCTATGTACTCGAACACCGGGGAGCTGTTTTTT.

This chain joins TRBV4-2 and TRBJ1-4, with 10 bases fitting TRBD1. V was pared by 3 bases and J by 8 bases, with 12 bases of the junction left unmatched. Germline V gene sequence: CDR1 LGHNA, CDR2 YNFKEQ. CDR3 size: 17 residues. This chain's CDR3 is CASSQTDRGRRYEKLFF. DNA of the CDR3: TGTGCCAGCAGCCAGACCGACAGGGGGCGGCGGTACGAAAAACTGTTTTTT.

The V and J genes are TRBV4-1 and TRBJ2-1; maybe TRBD1 (6 bases). This CDR3 spans 16 amino acids. Germline-derived CDR1 and CDR2 are MGHRA and YSYEKL. The V end lost 5 bases, the J end lost 0 bases, and 14 bases lay between the germline ends. DNA for the CDR3: TGCGCCAGCAGCGATACTGCAGGGGCCTCCTACAATGAGCAGTTCTTC. It translates to CASSDTAGASYNEQFF.

CDR3 sequence (DNA): TGTGCCATCAGTGAGGGACTACTTCGTCAAGAGACCCAGTACTTC. This translates into CAISEGLLRQETQYF. The V and J genes are TRBV10-3 and TRBJ2-5, with D perhaps TRBD2 (6 bases). This CDR3 is built from 15 residues. The germline gives CDR1 ENHRY, CDR2 SYGVKD. Trimming left V 2 bases short and J 2 bases short, with 12 bases between.

The rearrangement links TRBV15 to TRBJ2-3; D is possibly TRBD2 (5 bases). V lost 0 bases and J lost 3, with 10 bases in between. This CDR3 spans 15 amino acids. CDR1 is LNHNV and CDR2 is YYDKDF in the germline V gene (reference sequence). CDR3 nucleotide sequence: TGTGCCACCAGCAGAGATCCCGGGAAGACAGATACGCAGTATTTT. It translates to CATSRDPGKTDTQYF. The variable domain in full, completed from reference TRBV15 and TRBJ2-3, reads DAMVIQNPRYQVTQFGKPVTLSCSQTLNHNVMYWYQQKSSQAPKLLFHYYDKDFNNEADTPDNFQSRRPNTSFCFLDIRSPGLGDTAMYLCATSRDPGKTDTQYFGPGTRLTVL.

This chain connects TRBV30 to TRBJ2-3; TRBD2 is a possible D gene (5 bases). The CDR3 covers 13 residues. The germline V gene has CDR1 GTSNPN and CDR2 SVGIG (reference sequence). The DNA of the CDR3 is TGTGCGATGGGCTGGGAGAACACAGATACGCAGTATTTT. Translated, it gives CAMGWENTDTQYF. Full variable domain (rest looked up from reference TRBV30 and TRBJ2-3): SQTIHQWPATLVQPVGSPLSLECTVEGTSNPNLYWYRQAAGRGLQLLFYSVGIGQISSEVPQNLSASRPQDRQFILSSKKLLLSDSGFYLCAMGWENTDTQYFGPGTRLTVL.

The sample holds one count of this clone. V usage is TRBV29-1 and J usage is TRBJ2-7; D perhaps matches TRBD1 (5 bases). Germline V gene sequence: CDR1 SQVTM, CDR2 ANQGSEA. This CDR3 has 11 residues. Trimming removed 6 bases from V and 1 base from J, with 7 bases in between. DNA of the CDR3: TGCAGCGTCCAGGGTTCCTACGAGCAGTACTTC. It yields the protein CSVQGSYEQYF.

CDR3 residues: CASSLAQAEVHEQYF. CDR3 nucleotides: TGCGCCAGCAGCTTGGCCCAGGCCGAAGTCCACGAGCAGTACTTC. The chain carries TRBV5-1 and TRBJ2-7, with D hard to call. The V gene's germline CDR1 is SGHRS and CDR2 YFSETQ. The CDR3 totals 15 residues. The V end lost 0 bases, the J end lost 5 bases, and 15 bases lay between the germline ends.

The V and J genes are TRBV27 and TRBJ1-2, with 7 bases that match TRBD1. With V trimmed by 6 bases and J by 6 bases, 7 bases remained unmatched. There are 13 residues in the CDR3. Per germline, CDR1 MNHEY and CDR2 SMNVEV (reference sequence). CDR3 protein: CASRLGGSDGYTF. The CDR3, as DNA: TGTGCCAGCAGGTTAGGGGGCTCGGATGGCTACACCTTC.